This T cell receptor (beta chain) was profiled in a study of CD4 and CD8 cells across lung adenocarcinoma regions. Donors had localized lung adenocarcinoma, a non-small cell lung cancer. Via MiXCR, TCRdb re-called the PCR reads, giving one row per CDR3 protein. Of around 25,000 distinct CDR3 sequences in the sample, approximately 50% were seen once. There are 15 residues in the CDR3. Germline V gene sequence: CDR1 MGHDK, CDR2 SYGVNS. Sequenced sample: CD8+ T cells from the center of a lung tumor. This receptor was obtained from a male donor with lung adenocarcinoma. The CD4 and CD8 labels of this study may be unreliable. This chain connects TRBV25-1 to TRBJ2-6; TRBD1 is a possible D gene (5 bases). With the DNA end fitting TRBJ2-7 better, the J assignment may be wrong. As DNA, the CDR3 is TGTGCCAGCAGTGAAGTAGGCTCTGGGGCCAACGAGCAGTACTTC. Residues: CASSEVGSGANEQYF.